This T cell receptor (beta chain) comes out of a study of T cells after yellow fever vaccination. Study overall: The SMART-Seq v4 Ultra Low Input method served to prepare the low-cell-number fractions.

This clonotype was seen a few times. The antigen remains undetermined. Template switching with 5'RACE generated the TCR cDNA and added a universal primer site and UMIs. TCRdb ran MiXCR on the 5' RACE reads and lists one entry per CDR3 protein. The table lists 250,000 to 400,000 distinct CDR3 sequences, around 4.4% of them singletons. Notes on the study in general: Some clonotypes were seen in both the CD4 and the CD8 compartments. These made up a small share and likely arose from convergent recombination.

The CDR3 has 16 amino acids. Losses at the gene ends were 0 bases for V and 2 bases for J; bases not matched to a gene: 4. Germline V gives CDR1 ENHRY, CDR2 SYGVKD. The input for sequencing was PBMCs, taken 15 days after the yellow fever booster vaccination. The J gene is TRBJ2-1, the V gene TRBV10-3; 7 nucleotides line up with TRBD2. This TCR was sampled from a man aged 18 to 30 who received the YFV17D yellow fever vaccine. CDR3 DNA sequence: TGTGCCATCAGTGAGTCTGTGGGGGGGGCCTACAATGAGCAGTTCTTC. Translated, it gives CAISESVGGAYNEQFF.